This TCR beta chain emerged from a study of cytomegalovirus exposure and HLA in healthy donors. V lost 5 bases to trimming and J lost 3 bases, with 8 bases between them. The CDR3 sequence is 12 residues long. CDR1 and CDR2 from the germline V gene are SGHTA and FQGNSA. The PCR ran on 60 Vbeta and 13 Jbeta primers. Here immunoSEQ multiplex PCR was the method, and the copy in TCRdb shows in-frame clones only, minus some. The sample records about 120,000 clones, more than 75% being singletons. The study sampled nominally healthy donors, though unrecorded immune exposures were likely. This receptor was obtained from a woman between 35 and 50 years old in good health and CMV-seropositive. The material sequenced was PBMCs. The chain recombines TRBV7-2 with TRBJ2-7; D might be TRBD1 (6 bases). CDR3: CASSQTGYEQYF. The CDR3 nucleotides are TGTGCCAGCAGCCAGACAGGCTACGAGCAGTACTTC.